This T cell receptor (beta chain) was captured by sequencing in a study of blood T cell repertoires in COVID-19. Across the whole study: The analysed material was cDNA or gDNA that came from T cells, B-cell-depleted T cells, or PBMCs.

A Seattle source enrolled patients during active infection and followed them longitudinally. There are 15 residues in the CDR3. Germline V gene lookup returns CDR1 LNHDA and CDR2 SQIVND (reference sequence). Trimming cost V 1 base and J 6 bases, with 12 bases left between them. The data were produced by immunoSEQ multiplex PCR, yet TCRdb's version contains in-frame clones alone and is incomplete. The sample yields about 310,000 clones, around 89% seen once. This receptor was obtained from a middle-aged woman with COVID-19, enrolled during active disease. The chain couples TRBV19 to TRBJ1-4; maybe TRBD1 (5 bases). The sample comprised peripheral blood. In DNA form, the CDR3 reads TGTGCCAGTAGTATAGCTCAGGGTGCGGATGAAAAACTGTTTTTT. Protein sequence: CASSIAQGADEKLFF. Complete variable domain (other parts from reference TRBV19 and TRBJ1-4): DGGITQSPKYLFRKEGQNVTLSCEQNLNHDAMYWYRQDPGQGLRLIYYSQIVNDFQKGDIAEGYSVSREKKESFPLTVTSAQKNPTAFYLCASSIAQGADEKLFFGSGTQLSVL.